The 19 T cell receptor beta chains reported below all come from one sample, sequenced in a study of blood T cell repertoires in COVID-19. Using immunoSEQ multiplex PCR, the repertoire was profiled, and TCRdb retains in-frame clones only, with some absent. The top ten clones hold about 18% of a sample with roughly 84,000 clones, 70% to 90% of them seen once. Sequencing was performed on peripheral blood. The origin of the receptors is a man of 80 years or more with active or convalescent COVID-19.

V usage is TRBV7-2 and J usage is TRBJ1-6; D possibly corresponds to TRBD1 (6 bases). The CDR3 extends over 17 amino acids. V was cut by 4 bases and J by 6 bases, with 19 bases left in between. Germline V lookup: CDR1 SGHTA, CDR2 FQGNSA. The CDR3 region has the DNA TGTGCCAGCAGCTGGGTGGGGGGGCCGGCGGTTAATTCACCCCTCCACTTT. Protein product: CASSWVGGPAVNSPLHF.

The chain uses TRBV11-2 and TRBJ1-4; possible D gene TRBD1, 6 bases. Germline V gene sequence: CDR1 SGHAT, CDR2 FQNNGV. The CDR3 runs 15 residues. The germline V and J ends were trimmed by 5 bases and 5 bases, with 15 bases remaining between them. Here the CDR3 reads CASSQDRERNEKLFF. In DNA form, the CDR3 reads TGTGCCAGCAGCCAGGACAGAGAACGGAATGAAAAACTGTTTTTT. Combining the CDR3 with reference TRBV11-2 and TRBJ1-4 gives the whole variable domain EAGVAQSPRYKIIEKRQSVAFWCNPISGHATLYWYQQILGQGPKLLIQFQNNGVVDDSQLPKDRFSAERLKGVDSTLKIQPAKLEDSAVYLCASSQDRERNEKLFFGSGTQLSVL.

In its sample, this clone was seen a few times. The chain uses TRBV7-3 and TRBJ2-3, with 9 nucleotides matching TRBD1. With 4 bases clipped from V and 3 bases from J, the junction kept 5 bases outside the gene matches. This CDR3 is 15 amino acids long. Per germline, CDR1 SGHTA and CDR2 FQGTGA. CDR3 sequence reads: CASSSGTGRTDTQYF. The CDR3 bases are TGTGCCAGCAGCTCCGGGACAGGGAGGACAGATACGCAGTATTTT.

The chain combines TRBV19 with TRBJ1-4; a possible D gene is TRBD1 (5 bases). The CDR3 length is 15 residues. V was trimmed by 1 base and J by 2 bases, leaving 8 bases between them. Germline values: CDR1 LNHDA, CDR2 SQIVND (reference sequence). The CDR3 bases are TGTGCCAGTAGTATAGGTGGGGCCACTAATGAAAAACTGTTTTTT. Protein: CASSIGGATNEKLFF.

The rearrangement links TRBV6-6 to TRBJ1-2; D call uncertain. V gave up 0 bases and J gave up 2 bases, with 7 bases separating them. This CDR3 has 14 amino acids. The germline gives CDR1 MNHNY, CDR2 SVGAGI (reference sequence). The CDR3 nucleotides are TGTGCCAGCAGTTACTCGGAGGTAAACTATGGCTACACCTTC. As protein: CASSYSEVNYGYTF.

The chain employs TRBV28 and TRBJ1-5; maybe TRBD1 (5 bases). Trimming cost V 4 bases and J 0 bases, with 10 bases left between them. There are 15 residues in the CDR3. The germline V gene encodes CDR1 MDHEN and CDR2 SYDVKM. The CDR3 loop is CASSSPGYSNQPQHF. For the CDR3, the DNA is TGTGCCAGCAGTTCCCCAGGGTATAGCAATCAGCCCCAGCATTTT.

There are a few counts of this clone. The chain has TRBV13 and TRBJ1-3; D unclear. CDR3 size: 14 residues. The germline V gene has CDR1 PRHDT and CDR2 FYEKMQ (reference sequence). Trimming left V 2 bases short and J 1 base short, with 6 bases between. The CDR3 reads CASSLQVSGNTIYF. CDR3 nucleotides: TGTGCCAGCAGCTTACAGGTGTCTGGAAACACCATATATTTT.

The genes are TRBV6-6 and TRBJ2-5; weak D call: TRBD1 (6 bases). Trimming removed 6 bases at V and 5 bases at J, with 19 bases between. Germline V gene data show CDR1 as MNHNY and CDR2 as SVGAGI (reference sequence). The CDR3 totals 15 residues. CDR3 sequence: CASRPTGRRGETQYF. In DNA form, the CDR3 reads TGTGCCAGCAGACCAACCGGACGAAGGGGGGAGACCCAGTACTTC.

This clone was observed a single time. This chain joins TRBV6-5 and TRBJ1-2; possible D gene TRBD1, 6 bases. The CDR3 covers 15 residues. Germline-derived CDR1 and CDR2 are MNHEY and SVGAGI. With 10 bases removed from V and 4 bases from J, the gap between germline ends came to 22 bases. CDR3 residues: CATKAAGARSYGYTF. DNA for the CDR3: TGTGCCACTAAAGCGGCGGGGGCGCGCAGCTATGGCTACACCTTC.

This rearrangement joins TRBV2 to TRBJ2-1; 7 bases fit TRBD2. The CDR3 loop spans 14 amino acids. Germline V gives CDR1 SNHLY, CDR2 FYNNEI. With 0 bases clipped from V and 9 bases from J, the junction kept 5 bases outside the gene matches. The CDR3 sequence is CASSEARGIGEQFF. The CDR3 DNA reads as TGTGCCAGCAGTGAAGCGCGGGGGATAGGTGAGCAGTTCTTC. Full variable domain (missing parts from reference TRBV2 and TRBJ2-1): EPEVTQTPSHQVTQMGQEVILRCVPISNHLYFYWYRQILGQKVEFLVSFYNNEISEKSEIFDDQFSVERPDGSNFTLKIRSTKLEDSAMYFCASSEARGIGEQFFGPGTRLTVL.

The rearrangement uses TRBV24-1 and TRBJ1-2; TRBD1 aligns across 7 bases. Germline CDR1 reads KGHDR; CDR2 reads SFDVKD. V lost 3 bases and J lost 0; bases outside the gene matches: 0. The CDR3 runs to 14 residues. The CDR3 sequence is CATSDGQANYGYTF. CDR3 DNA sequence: TGTGCCACCAGTGATGGACAGGCTAACTATGGCTACACCTTC.

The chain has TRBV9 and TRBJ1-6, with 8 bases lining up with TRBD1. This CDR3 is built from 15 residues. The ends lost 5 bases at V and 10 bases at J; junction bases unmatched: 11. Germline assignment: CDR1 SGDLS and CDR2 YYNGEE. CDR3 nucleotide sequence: TGTGCCAGCAGTGATACCGGGACAGGCGGGTCACCCCTCCACTTT. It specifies CASSDTGTGGSPLHF.

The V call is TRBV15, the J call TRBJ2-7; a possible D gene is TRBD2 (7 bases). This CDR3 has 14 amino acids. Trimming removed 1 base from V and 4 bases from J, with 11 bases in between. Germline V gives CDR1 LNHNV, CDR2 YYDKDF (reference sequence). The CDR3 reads CATSRGGGAYEQYV. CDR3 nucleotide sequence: TGTGCCACCAGCAGAGGAGGGGGGGCTTACGAGCAGTACGTC.

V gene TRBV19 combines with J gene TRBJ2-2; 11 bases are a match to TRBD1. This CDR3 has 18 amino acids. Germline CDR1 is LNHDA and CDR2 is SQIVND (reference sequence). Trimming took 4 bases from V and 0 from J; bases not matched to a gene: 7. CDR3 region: CASSRTDRGLANTGELFF. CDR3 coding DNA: TGTGCCAGTAGTAGAACGGACAGGGGGCTCGCGAACACCGGGGAGCTGTTTTTT.

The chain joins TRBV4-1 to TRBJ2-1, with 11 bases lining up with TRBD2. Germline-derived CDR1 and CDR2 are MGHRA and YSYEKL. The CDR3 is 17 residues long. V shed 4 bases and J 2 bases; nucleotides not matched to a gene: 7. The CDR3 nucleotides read TGCGCCAGCAGCCCGTCCCTAGCGGGAGGACCCTACAATGAGCAGTTCTTC. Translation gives CASSPSLAGGPYNEQFF.

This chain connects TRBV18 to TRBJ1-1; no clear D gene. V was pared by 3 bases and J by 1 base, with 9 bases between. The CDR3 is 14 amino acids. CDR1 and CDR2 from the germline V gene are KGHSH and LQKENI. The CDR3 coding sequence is TGTGCCAGCTCACCGAAACAGAAGAACACTGAAGCTTTCTTT. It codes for CASSPKQKNTEAFF.

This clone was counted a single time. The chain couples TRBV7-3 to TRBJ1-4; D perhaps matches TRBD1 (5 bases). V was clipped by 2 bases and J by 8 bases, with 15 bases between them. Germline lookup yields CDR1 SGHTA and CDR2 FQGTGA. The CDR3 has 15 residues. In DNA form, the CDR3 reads TGTGCCAGCAGCTTATCGGGGGTAGAGGGGGAAAAACTGTTTTTT. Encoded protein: CASSLSGVEGEKLFF.

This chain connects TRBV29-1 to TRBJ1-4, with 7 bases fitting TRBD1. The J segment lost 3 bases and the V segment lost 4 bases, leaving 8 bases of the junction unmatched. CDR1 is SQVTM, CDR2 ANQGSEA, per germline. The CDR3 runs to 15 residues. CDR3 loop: CSVAERTGPNEKLFF. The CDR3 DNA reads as TGCAGCGTTGCGGAAAGGACAGGACCTAATGAAAAACTGTTTTTT.

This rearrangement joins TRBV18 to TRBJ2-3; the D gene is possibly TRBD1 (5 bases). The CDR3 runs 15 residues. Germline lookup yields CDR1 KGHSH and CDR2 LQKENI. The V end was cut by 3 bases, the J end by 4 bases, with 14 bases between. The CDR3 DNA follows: TGTGCCAGCTCACCCGGGCAGGGAAGCTCAGATACGCAGTATTTT. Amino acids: CASSPGQGSSDTQYF.